The 27 T cell receptor beta chains listed next were all sequenced from one sample in a study of beta chain features in type 1 diabetes. Points from the study as a whole: TCRB CDR3s from Type 1 diabetes patients were moderately but significantly shorter in all four CD4+ subsets.

Their cognate antigens are unknown. Expressed TCRB transcripts got sequenced, as all isolated RNA was reverse transcribed. Assay used: immunoSEQ multiplex PCR; TCRdb lists only in-frame clones, some missing. The sample shows roughly 140,000 clones, 10% of them seen only once. What was sequenced was central memory CD4+ T cells from blood. Every receptor here comes from a man aged 30 to 39 with type 1 diabetes.

As DNA, the CDR3 is TGCGCCAGCAGCTTGAGCGGGGATTCGGAGACCCAGTACTTC. Translation gives CASSLSGDSETQYF. The J gene is TRBJ2-5, the V gene TRBV5-1; TRBD2 matches at 7 bases. Germline V CDR1 and CDR2: SGHRS, YFSETQ. The CDR3 runs 14 residues. V shed 1 base and J 5 bases; nucleotides not matched to a gene: 5.

This clone occurred a few times. This chain connects TRBV15 to TRBJ1-5, with a weak D call TRBD1 (6 bases). Germline CDR1 is LNHNV and CDR2 is YYDKDF (reference sequence). The length of the CDR3 is 13 residues. V was cut by 6 bases and J by 6 bases, with 12 bases left in between. DNA for the CDR3: TGTGCCACCAGTCAAGACAGGAGTCAGCCCCAGCATTTT. This gives the protein CATSQDRSQPQHF.

V and J are TRBV27 and TRBJ2-1; TRBD2 matches 10 bases. CDR3 size: 17 residues. V was pared by 3 bases and J by 9 bases, with 14 bases of the junction left unmatched. From germline, CDR1 is MNHEY and CDR2 SMNVEV (reference sequence). The CDR3 coding sequence is TGTGCCAGCAGTTTGTGGCGTGGGGCTAGCGGGAGAGGTGAGCAGTTCTTC. Its translation is CASSLWRGASGRGEQFF.

This clone was seen more than once but under ten times. CDR3 loop: CATSRRGSTDTQYF. Written as DNA, the CDR3 is TGTGCCACCAGCAGACGGGGGAGCACAGATACGCAGTATTTT. The chain links TRBV15 to TRBJ2-3; a weak D match, TRBD2 (6 bases). V was trimmed by 2 bases and J by 0 bases, leaving 6 bases between them. CDR1 LNHNV and CDR2 YYDKDF come from the germline V gene (reference sequence). This CDR3 spans 14 amino acids. Complete variable domain (other parts from reference TRBV15 and TRBJ2-3): DAMVIQNPRYQVTQFGKPVTLSCSQTLNHNVMYWYQQKSSQAPKLLFHYYDKDFNNEADTPDNFQSRRPNTSFCFLDIRSPGLGDTAMYLCATSRRGSTDTQYFGPGTRLTVL.

The J gene is TRBJ1-2, the V gene TRBV7-9; 7 nucleotides line up with TRBD1. The CDR3 loop spans 16 amino acids. The germline CDR1 and CDR2 sequences are SEHNR and FQNEAQ (reference sequence). V trimming: 5 bases; J trimming: 4 bases; junction bases outside the gene matches: 13. CDR3 nucleotides: TGTGCCAGCAGCCAAGTGTACTGGGACAGCCTCTATGGCTACACCTTC. Amino acids: CASSQVYWDSLYGYTF.

The chain links TRBV5-1 to TRBJ2-7; 13 bases fit TRBD2. V trimming: 0 bases; J trimming: 0 bases; junction bases outside the gene matches: 9. Germline assignment: CDR1 SGHRS and CDR2 YFSETQ. This CDR3 is built from 19 residues. The chain's CDR3 is CASSLVTGTSGASSYEQYF. CDR3 nucleotide sequence: TGCGCCAGCAGCTTGGTCACCGGGACTAGCGGGGCGAGCTCCTACGAGCAGTACTTC. The entire variable domain, with the rest obtained from reference TRBV5-1 and TRBJ2-7, is as follows: KAGVTQTPRYLIKTRGQQVTLSCSPISGHRSVSWYQQTPGQGLQFLFEYFSETQRNKGNFPGRFSGRQFSNSRSEMNVSTLELGDSALYLCASSLVTGTSGASSYEQYFGPGTRLTVT.

The sample holds a few counts of this clone. This chain links TRBV7-2 with TRBJ2-7; D not certain. With 1 base removed from V and 0 bases from J, the gap between germline ends came to 4 bases. Germline lookup yields CDR1 SGHTA and CDR2 FQGNSA. This CDR3 is 13 amino acids long. The CDR3 is CASSLGVSYEQYF. DNA of the CDR3: TGTGCCAGCAGCTTAGGAGTCTCCTACGAGCAGTACTTC.

This clone was detected only a few times. V gene TRBV11-2 combines with J gene TRBJ2-7; 13 bases are shared with TRBD2. CDR1 and CDR2 from the germline V gene are SGHAT and FQNNGV. Trimming cost V 4 bases and J 3 bases; bases outside gene matches: 6. The CDR3 extends over 16 amino acids. CDR3 sequence: CASSSTGTSGNYEQYF. The CDR3 DNA reads as TGTGCCAGCAGCTCAACCGGGACTAGCGGGAACTACGAGCAGTACTTC. The full variable domain, with the rest looked up from reference TRBV11-2 and TRBJ2-7, is EAGVAQSPRYKIIEKRQSVAFWCNPISGHATLYWYQQILGQGPKLLIQFQNNGVVDDSQLPKDRFSAERLKGVDSTLKIQPAKLEDSAVYLCASSSTGTSGNYEQYFGPGTRLTVT.

V usage is TRBV29-1 and J usage is TRBJ2-6; TRBD2 might be the D (6 bases). The CDR3 extends over 17 amino acids. CDR1 and CDR2 (germline): SQVTM, ANQGSEA. CDR3 in DNA: TGCAGAGCGTTGATTTCAGGGAGGAGGAGTGGGGCCAACGTCCTGACTTTC. Translated, it gives CRALISGRRSGANVLTF.

In its sample, this clone was seen a few times. The V gene is TRBV28, the J gene TRBJ2-7; 10 nucleotides agree with TRBD1. With V trimmed by 8 bases and J by 5 bases, 6 bases remained unmatched. The CDR3 runs to 13 residues. Germline V CDR1 and CDR2: MDHEN, SYDVKM. The DNA of the CDR3 is TGTGCCAGCCGGGGACAGGGGTCCCACGAGCAGTACTTC. Protein sequence: CASRGQGSHEQYF.

The rearrangement uses TRBV15 and TRBJ2-5; D is unresolved. The V gene lost 5 bases and the J gene lost 0 bases, with 7 bases spanning the gap. Germline values: CDR1 LNHNV, CDR2 YYDKDF (reference sequence). The CDR3 runs to 13 residues. CDR3 coding DNA: TGTGCCACCAGCTTCGGTGACCAAGAGACCCAGTACTTC. Its translation: CATSFGDQETQYF.

The rearrangement links TRBV7-8 to TRBJ2-3; TRBD1 agrees at 9 bases. This CDR3 region has 15 residues. Germline loops: CDR1 SGHVS, CDR2 FQNEAQ. V was pared by 5 bases and J by 1 base, with 4 bases of the junction left unmatched. As DNA, the CDR3 is TGTGCCAGCAGCACCCGACAGGGGGGCACAGATACGCAGTATTTT. It encodes CASSTRQGGTDTQYF.

This clone was recorded a few times. The chain employs TRBV29-1 and TRBJ1-2; TRBD1 matches 10 bases. The CDR3 has 12 amino acids. The V and J ends lost 6 bases and 7 bases, in that order; junction bases with no gene match: 5. Germline values: CDR1 SQVTM, CDR2 ANQGSEA. The CDR3, as DNA: TGCAGCGTCGGGACAGGGGCGAGTGGCTACACCTTC. It encodes CSVGTGASGYTF.

This CDR3 reads CASSGRGVPQPQHF. CDR3 nucleotide sequence: TGTGCCAGCAGCGGCAGGGGGGTGCCTCAGCCCCAGCATTTT. The rearrangement joins TRBV5-6 to TRBJ1-5; 7 nucleotides agree with TRBD1. CDR3 length: 14 residues. The trim removed 4 bases at V and 6 bases at J, leaving 7 bases unmatched. Germline CDR1 and CDR2: SGHDT and YYEEEE.

V is TRBV18 and J is TRBJ2-7; the match to TRBD1 covers 7 bases. Losses at the gene ends were 3 bases for V and 5 bases for J; bases not matched to a gene: 1. This CDR3 contains 12 residues. Germline lookup yields CDR1 KGHSH and CDR2 LQKENI. In nucleotides, the CDR3 is TGTGCCAGCTCACCGACAGGGAACGAGCAGTACTTC. It specifies CASSPTGNEQYF.

This clone was observed a handful of times. The chain links TRBV4-2 to TRBJ2-1; D is uncertain. CDR3 size: 12 residues. Germline V gene sequence: CDR1 LGHNA, CDR2 YNFKEQ. V lost 1 base and J 7 bases, leaving 5 bases between the germline ends. Written as DNA, the CDR3 is TGTGCCAGCAGCCAAGCTTTTAATGAGCAGTTCTTC. Translated, it gives CASSQAFNEQFF.

The chain couples TRBV30 to TRBJ2-7; TRBD2 aligns across 10 bases. V shed 2 bases and J 7 bases; nucleotides not matched to a gene: 5. The CDR3 runs to 13 residues. Germline CDR1 GTSNPN, CDR2 SVGIG (reference sequence). The CDR3 DNA reads as TGTGCCTGGAGTCCAGGACTAGCGGAGGAGCAGTACTTC. It translates to CAWSPGLAEEQYF.

Details on this clone: In the same sample, other DNA sequences code for this CDR3. The chain joins TRBV19 to TRBJ2-2; D uncertain. V shed 7 bases and J shed 1 base, with 4 bases lying between them. The CDR3 loop spans 12 amino acids. Germline V gene data show CDR1 as LNHDA and CDR2 as SQIVND (reference sequence). The DNA of the CDR3 is TGTGCCAGTAACTTGAACACCGGGGAGCTGTTTTTT. It is translated as CASNLNTGELFF.

The chain joins TRBV28 to TRBJ2-5, with 8 bases lining up with TRBD2. The length of the CDR3 is 16 residues. The V gene end was trimmed by 3 bases and the J gene end by 2 bases; junction bases not matched to a gene: 8. Germline CDR1 MDHEN, CDR2 SYDVKM. CDR3 residues: CASSFGLAGKQETQYF. The CDR3, as DNA: TGTGCCAGCAGTTTTGGGCTAGCGGGCAAACAAGAGACCCAGTACTTC.

The gene calls are TRBV23-1 and TRBJ2-1; a weak D match, TRBD2 (5 bases). TRBV23-1 is known as an ORF, though its function is uncertain. The V gene lost 5 bases and the J gene lost 9 bases, with 20 bases spanning the gap. This CDR3 has 15 amino acids. The CDR3 bases are TGCGCCAGCAGTTATAGGGTCGCTAGCATGGTTGAGCAGTTCTTC. Its translation: CASSYRVASMVEQFF.

The V and J genes are TRBV6-1 and TRBJ2-3; D gene ambiguous. The CDR3 extends over 14 amino acids. V dropped 7 bases and J dropped 2 bases, with 13 bases sitting between them. CDR1 and CDR2 from the germline V gene are MNHNS and SASEGT. The CDR3 sequence: CASIARRITDTQYF. The CDR3 DNA reads as TGTGCCAGCATCGCGCGGCGAATCACAGATACGCAGTATTTT.

This clone has more than one count but fewer than ten. A much bigger clone sits one base away, suggesting this may be a read error. The same CDR3 also results from other DNA sequences found in this sample. V and J are TRBV7-2 and TRBJ2-3; no firm D call. V lost 5 bases and J 2 bases, leaving 5 bases between the germline ends. Germline V gene data show CDR1 as SGHTA and CDR2 as FQGNSA. The CDR3 covers 12 residues. The CDR3 DNA reads TGTGCCAGCAGCCCTTCCACAGATACGCAGTATTTT. This gives the protein CASSPSTDTQYF.

The genes are TRBV7-3 and TRBJ2-1; 7 nucleotides line up with TRBD1. After removal of 5 bases from V and 6 bases from J, the junction contained 7 bases not matched to a gene. The CDR3 covers 14 residues. Germline V gene sequence: CDR1 SGHTA, CDR2 FQGTGA. The CDR3 region has the DNA TGTGCCAGCAGCCCTTATGACAGGGCCAATGAGCAGTTCTTC. It encodes CASSPYDRANEQFF.

This clone was seen only a few times. The same CDR3 also results from other DNA sequences found in this sample. V gene TRBV5-1 combines with J gene TRBJ2-3; 12 positions agree with TRBD2. This CDR3 has 16 amino acids. The trim removed 0 bases at V and 1 base at J, leaving 0 bases unmatched. Germline V gene data show CDR1 as SGHRS and CDR2 as YFSETQ. This CDR3 is CASSLGLAGGTDTQYF. The CDR3 DNA is TGCGCCAGCAGCTTGGGACTAGCGGGGGGCACAGATACGCAGTATTTT.

This clone has a handful of counts. This chain joins TRBV7-2 and TRBJ1-2; D gene unclear. The CDR3 totals 15 residues. Germline lookup yields CDR1 SGHTA and CDR2 FQGNSA. Trimming removed 3 bases from V and 0 bases from J, with 11 bases in between. Here the CDR3 reads CASSFFPGSNYGYTF. CDR3 sequence (DNA): TGTGCCAGCAGCTTTTTCCCAGGTTCTAACTATGGCTACACCTTC.

In this sample, this clone turned up a few times. The chain links TRBV7-8 to TRBJ2-1; D unclear. The germline gives CDR1 SGHVS, CDR2 FQNEAQ. The CDR3 runs to 15 residues. V was cut by 5 bases and J by 1 base, with 12 bases left in between. The CDR3 protein is CASSGLEKSYNEQFF. CDR3 in DNA: TGTGCCAGCAGCGGTCTGGAGAAGTCCTACAATGAGCAGTTCTTC.

This chain links TRBV11-2 with TRBJ2-5; the match to TRBD1 covers 9 bases. Per germline, CDR1 SGHAT and CDR2 FQNNGV. V was clipped by 5 bases and J by 5 bases; unmatched bases: 9. The CDR3 is 15 amino acids. The chain's CDR3 is CASSPTGGQRETQYF. CDR3 bases: TGTGCCAGCAGCCCGACAGGGGGTCAGCGCGAGACCCAGTACTTC.